This TCR beta chain was captured in a study of PD-1 blockade in classical Hodgkin lymphoma. No patient escaped relapse after autologous stem cell transplantation, and brentuximab vedotin exposure varied. This CDR3 spans 13 amino acids. V lost 4 bases and J 5 bases, leaving 8 bases between the germline ends. In germline, CDR1 is MNHNS, CDR2 SASEGT. Repertoires were generated with immunoSEQ multiplex PCR, while TCRdb's copy carries only in-frame clones and drops some. Of approximately 32,000 clones listed, 75% to 85% are singletons. The sequence was obtained from a human donor with classical Hodgkin lymphoma. The sequences come from peripheral blood mononuclear cells (PBMCs), collected at baseline. The V and J genes are TRBV6-1 and TRBJ2-2; the D is unclear. CDR3 region: CASSGAQTGELFF. CDR3 DNA: TGTGCCAGCAGTGGGGCCCAAACCGGGGAGCTGTTTTTT.